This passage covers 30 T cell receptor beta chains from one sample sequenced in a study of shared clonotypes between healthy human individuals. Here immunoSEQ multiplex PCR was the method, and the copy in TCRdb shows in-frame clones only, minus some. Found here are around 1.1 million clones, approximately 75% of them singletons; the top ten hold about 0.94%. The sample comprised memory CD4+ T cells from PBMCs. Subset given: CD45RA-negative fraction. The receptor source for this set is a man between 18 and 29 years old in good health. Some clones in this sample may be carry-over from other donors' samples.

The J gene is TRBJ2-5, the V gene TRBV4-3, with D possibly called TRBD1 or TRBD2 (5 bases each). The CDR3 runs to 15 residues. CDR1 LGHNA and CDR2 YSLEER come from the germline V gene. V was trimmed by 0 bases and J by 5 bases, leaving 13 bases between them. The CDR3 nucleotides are TGCGCCAGCAGCCAAGATTCGGGGACGCGGGAGACCCAGTACTTC. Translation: CASSQDSGTRETQYF.

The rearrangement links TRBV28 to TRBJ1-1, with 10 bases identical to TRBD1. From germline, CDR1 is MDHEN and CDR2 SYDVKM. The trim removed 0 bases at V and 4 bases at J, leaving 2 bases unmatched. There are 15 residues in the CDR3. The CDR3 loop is CASSLWDRGFTEAFF. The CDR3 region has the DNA TGTGCCAGCAGTTTATGGGACAGGGGGTTCACTGAAGCTTTCTTT.

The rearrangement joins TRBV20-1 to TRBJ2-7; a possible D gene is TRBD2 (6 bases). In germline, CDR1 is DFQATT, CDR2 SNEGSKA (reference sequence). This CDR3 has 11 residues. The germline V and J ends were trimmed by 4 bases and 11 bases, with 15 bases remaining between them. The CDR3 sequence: CSATTRDSEYF. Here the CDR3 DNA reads TGCAGTGCTACAACCCGGGACTCTGAGTACTTC.

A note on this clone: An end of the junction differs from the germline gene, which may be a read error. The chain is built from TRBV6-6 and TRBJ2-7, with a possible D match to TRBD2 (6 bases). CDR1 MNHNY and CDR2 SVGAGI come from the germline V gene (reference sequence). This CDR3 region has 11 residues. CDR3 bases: TGTGCCAGCAGTTTGCCGGGACTTTTGATCTTC. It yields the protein CASSLPGLLIF.

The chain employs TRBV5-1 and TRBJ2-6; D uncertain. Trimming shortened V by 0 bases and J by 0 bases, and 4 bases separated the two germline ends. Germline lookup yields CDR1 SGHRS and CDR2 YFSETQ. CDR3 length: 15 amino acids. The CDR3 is CASSLVNSGANVLTF. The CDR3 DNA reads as TGCGCCAGCAGCTTGGTGAACTCTGGGGCCAACGTCCTGACTTTC.

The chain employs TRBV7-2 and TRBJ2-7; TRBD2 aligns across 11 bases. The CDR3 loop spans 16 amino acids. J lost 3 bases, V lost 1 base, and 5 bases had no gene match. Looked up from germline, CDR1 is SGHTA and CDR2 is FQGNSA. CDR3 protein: CASSLEGTSGIYEQYF. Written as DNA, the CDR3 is TGTGCCAGCAGCTTAGAAGGGACTAGCGGAATCTACGAGCAGTACTTC. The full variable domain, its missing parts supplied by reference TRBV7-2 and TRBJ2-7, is GAGVSQSPSNKVTEKGKDVELRCDPISGHTALYWYRQSLGQGLEFLIYFQGNSAPDKSGLPSDRFSAERTGGSVSTLTIQRTQQEDSAVYLCASSLEGTSGIYEQYFGPGTRLTVT.

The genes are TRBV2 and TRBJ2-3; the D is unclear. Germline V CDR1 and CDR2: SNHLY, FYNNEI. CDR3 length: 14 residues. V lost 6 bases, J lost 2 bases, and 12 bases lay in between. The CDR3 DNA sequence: TGTGCCAGCAGATTTAGGGAACACACAGATACGCAGTATTTT. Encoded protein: CASRFREHTDTQYF.

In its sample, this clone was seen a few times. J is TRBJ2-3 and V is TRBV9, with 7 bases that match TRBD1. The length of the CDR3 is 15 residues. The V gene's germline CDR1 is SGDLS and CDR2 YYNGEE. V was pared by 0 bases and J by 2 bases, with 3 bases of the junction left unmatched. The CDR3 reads CASSVEGQITDTQYF. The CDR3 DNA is TGTGCCAGCAGCGTAGAGGGACAGATCACAGATACGCAGTATTTT.

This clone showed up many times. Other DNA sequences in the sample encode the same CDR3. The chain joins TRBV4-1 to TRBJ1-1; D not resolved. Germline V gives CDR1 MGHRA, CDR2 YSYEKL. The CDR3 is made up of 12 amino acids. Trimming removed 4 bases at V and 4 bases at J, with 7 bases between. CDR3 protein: CASSLPGTEAFF. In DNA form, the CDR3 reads TGCGCCAGCAGCCTCCCCGGCACTGAAGCTTTCTTT.

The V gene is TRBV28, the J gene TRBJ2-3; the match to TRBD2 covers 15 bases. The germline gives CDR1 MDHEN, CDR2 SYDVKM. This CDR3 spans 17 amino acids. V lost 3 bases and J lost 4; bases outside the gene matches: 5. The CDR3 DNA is TGTGCCAGCAGTTTCCGGACTAGCGGGAGGGCCCCAGATACGCAGTATTTT. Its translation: CASSFRTSGRAPDTQYF.

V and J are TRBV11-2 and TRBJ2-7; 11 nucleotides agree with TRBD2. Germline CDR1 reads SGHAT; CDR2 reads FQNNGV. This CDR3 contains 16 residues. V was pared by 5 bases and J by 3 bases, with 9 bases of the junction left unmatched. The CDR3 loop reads CASSPPRLAGHYEQYF. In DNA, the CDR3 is TGTGCCAGCAGCCCGCCTCGACTAGCGGGGCACTACGAGCAGTACTTC.

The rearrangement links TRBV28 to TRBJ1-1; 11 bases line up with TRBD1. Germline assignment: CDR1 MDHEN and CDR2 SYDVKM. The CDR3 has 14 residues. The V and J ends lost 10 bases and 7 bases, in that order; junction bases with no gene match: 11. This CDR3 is CANTTGQGAGEAFF. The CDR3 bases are TGTGCCAACACCACAGGACAGGGGGCTGGTGAAGCTTTCTTT. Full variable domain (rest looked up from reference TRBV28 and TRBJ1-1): DVKVTQSSRYLVKRTGEKVFLECVQDMDHENMFWYRQDPGLGLRLIYFSYDVKMKEKGDIPEGYSVSREKKERFSLILESASTNQTSMYLCANTTGQGAGEAFFGQGTRLTVV.

The CDR3 protein is CASSLQLLSTVPNTEAFF. The CDR3 nucleotides read TGTGCCAGCAGCTTACAACTACTTTCGACAGTTCCGAACACTGAAGCTTTCTTT. The chain has TRBV7-2 and TRBJ1-1; tentatively, D is TRBD1 (5 bases). The germline CDR1 and CDR2 sequences are SGHTA and FQGNSA. The CDR3 is 18 amino acids. The germline V and J ends were trimmed by 2 bases and 1 base, with 20 bases remaining between them.

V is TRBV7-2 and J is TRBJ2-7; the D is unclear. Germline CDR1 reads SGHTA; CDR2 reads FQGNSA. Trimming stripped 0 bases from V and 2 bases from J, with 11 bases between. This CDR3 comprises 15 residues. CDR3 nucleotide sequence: TGTGCCAGCAGCTTAGCCCCAGCGACTCCCTACGAGCAGTACTTC. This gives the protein CASSLAPATPYEQYF.

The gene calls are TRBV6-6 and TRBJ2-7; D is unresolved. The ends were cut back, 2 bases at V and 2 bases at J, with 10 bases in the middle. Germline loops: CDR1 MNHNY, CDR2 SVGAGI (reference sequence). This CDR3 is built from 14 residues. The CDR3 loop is CASSYAEPPYEQYF. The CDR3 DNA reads TGTGCCAGCAGTTACGCGGAGCCTCCCTACGAGCAGTACTTC.

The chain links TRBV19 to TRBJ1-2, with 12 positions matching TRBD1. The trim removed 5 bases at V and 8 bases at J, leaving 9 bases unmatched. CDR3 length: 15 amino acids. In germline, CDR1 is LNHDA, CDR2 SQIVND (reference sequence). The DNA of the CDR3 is TGTGCCAGTAGTGGGGACAGGGGGCCAAAGCGCGGCTACACCTTC. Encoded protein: CASSGDRGPKRGYTF.

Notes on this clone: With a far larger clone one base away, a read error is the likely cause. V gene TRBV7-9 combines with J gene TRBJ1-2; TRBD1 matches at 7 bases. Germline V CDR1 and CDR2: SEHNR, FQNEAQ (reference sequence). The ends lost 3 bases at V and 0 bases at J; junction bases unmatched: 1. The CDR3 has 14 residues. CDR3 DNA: TGTGCCAGCAGCTTCGGACAGGCTAACTATGGCTACACCTTC. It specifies CASSFGQANYGYTF.

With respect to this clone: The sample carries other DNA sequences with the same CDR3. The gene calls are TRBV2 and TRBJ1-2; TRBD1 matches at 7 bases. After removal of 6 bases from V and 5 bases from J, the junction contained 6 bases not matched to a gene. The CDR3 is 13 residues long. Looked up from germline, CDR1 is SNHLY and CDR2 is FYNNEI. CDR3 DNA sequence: TGTGCCAGCAGAGGGGACAGTGAGTATGGCTACACCTTC. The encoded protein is CASRGDSEYGYTF.

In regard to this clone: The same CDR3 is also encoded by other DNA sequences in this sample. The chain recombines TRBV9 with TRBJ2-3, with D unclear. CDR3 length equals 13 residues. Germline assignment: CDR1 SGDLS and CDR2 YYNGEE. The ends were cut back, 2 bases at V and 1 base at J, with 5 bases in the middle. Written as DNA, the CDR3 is TGTGCCAGCAGCGTCTCCGGCACAGATACGCAGTATTTT. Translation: CASSVSGTDTQYF.

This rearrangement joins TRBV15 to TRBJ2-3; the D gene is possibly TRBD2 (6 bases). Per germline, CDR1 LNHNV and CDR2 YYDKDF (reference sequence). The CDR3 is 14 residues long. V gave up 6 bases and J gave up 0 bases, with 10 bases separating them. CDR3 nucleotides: TGTGCCACCAGTTATAGCGGCAGCACAGATACGCAGTATTTT. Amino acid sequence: CATSYSGSTDTQYF.

The CDR3 DNA is TGTGCCAGCAGTTTCCCCCCCGCAGGGCTGGGTGAGCAGTTCTTC. Amino acid sequence: CASSFPPAGLGEQFF. This sequence joins TRBV28 and TRBJ2-1, with D possibly TRBD1 on 5 matching bases. Per germline, CDR1 MDHEN and CDR2 SYDVKM. The V end was cut by 3 bases, the J end by 9 bases, with 18 bases between. This CDR3 spans 15 amino acids.

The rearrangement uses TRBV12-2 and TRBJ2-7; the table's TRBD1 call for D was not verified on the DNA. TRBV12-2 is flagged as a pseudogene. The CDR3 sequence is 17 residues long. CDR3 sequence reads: CASRPAGTASRPYEQYF. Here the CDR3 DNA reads TGTGCAAGTCGCCCGGCGGGGACAGCGAGTAGACCCTACGAGCAGTACTTC.

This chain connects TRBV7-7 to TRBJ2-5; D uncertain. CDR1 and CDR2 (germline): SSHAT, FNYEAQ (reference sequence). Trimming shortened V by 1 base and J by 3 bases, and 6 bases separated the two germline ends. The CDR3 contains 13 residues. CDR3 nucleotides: TGTGCCAGCAGCTTAGGAGCCAAAGAGACCCAGTACTTC. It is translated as CASSLGAKETQYF.

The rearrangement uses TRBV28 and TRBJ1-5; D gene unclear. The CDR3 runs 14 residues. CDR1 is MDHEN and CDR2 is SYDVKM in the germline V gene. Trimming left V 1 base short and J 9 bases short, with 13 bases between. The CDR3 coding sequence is TGTGCCAGCAGTTTATCAGACCTGATTCGGCCCCAGCATTTT. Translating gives CASSLSDLIRPQHF.

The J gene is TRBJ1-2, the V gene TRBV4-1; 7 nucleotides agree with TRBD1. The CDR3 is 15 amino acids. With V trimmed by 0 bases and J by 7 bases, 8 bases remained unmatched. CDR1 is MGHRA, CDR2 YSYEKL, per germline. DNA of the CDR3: TGCGCCAGCAGCCAAGATTTCGGAGGGGGCAGTGGCTACACCTTC. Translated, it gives CASSQDFGGGSGYTF.

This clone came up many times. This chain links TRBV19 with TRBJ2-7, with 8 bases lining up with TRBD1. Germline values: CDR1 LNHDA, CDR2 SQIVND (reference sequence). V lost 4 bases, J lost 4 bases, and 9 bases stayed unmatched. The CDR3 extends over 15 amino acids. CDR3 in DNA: TGTGCCAGTAGTAGCACCGGGACAGGACTATACGAGCAGTACTTC. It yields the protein CASSSTGTGLYEQYF.

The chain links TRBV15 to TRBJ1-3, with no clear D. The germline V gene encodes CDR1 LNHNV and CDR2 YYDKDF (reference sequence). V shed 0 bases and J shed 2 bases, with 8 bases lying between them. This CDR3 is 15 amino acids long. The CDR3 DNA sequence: TGTGCCACCAGCAGAGATCGGGCGGCTGGAAACACCATATATTTT. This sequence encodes CATSRDRAAGNTIYF. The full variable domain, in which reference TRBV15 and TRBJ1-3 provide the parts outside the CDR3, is DAMVIQNPRYQVTQFGKPVTLSCSQTLNHNVMYWYQQKSSQAPKLLFHYYDKDFNNEADTPDNFQSRRPNTSFCFLDIRSPGLGDTAMYLCATSRDRAAGNTIYFGEGSWLTVV.

The CDR3 is CASSPQRDFWGSEQYF. CDR3 DNA sequence: TGTGCCAGCTCACCACAGAGGGACTTTTGGGGCTCCGAGCAGTACTTC. The V call is TRBV18, the J call TRBJ2-7, with D perhaps matching TRBD2 (6 bases). Deletions cut 1 base from V and 6 bases from J, with 19 bases between. This CDR3 comprises 16 residues. CDR1 is KGHSH and CDR2 is LQKENI in the germline V gene.

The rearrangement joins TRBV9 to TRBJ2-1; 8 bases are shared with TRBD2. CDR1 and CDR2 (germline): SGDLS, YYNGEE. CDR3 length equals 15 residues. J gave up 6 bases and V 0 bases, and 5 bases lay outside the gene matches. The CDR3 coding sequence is TGTGCCAGCAGCGTAGCAGCGGGAGAGGCCAATGAGCAGTTCTTC. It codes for CASSVAAGEANEQFF.

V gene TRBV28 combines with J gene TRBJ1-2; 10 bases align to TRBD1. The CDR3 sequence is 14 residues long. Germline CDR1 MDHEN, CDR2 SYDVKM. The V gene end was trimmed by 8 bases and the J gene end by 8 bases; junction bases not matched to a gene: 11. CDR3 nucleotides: TGTGCCAGCGTGCCGACAGGGGGCGCAGAGGGCTACACCTTC. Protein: CASVPTGGAEGYTF.